This TCR beta chain is from a study of T cells in Graves' hyperthyroidism and ophthalmopathy. Broader study findings: Most thyroid clonotypes expanded above 0.001 were also detected in blood. A 13 V-J signature model discriminated ophthalmopathy versus stable hyperthyroidism.

Recently diagnosed hyperthyroidism of less than 2 months' duration affected patients aged 18 to 65. Pregnant or lactating patients were excluded, as were those with uncontrolled infection or other autoimmune disease. This clonotype has a count of ten or more. Antigen specificity is unknown. Between the trimmed V and J ends, which lost 4 bases and 11 bases, there was a span of 18 bases. Germline V gene sequence: CDR1 LGHDT, CDR2 YNNKEL (reference sequence). The CDR3 totals 14 residues. Amplification of TCR beta CDR3 regions used RNA as the template. The HTBI primer set was used in a first-round RT-PCR of the TCR CDR3. TCRdb re-derived calls from the multiplex PCR reads in MiXCR, one entry per CDR3 protein. This sample has approximately 370,000 distinct CDR3 sequences, with 15% to 20% found just once.

The sequence was collected from a woman younger than 45 with Graves' hyperthyroidism that later progressed to Graves' ophthalmopathy. The chain combines TRBV3-1 with TRBJ2-1, with D possibly being TRBD1 or TRBD2 (6 bases each). Sequenced material: blood. CDR3 DNA sequence: TGTGCCAGCAGCCCAACTAGAGGGGGGTACAAGCAGTTCTTC. Amino acid sequence: CASSPTRGGYKQFF.